These 3 T cell receptor beta chains originate from one sample sequenced in a study of T cell repertoires in cytomegalovirus infection (dated by TCRdb to between 2019 and 2020). Taken with the paper, the label for treatment or condition translates to: in vitro stimulation with specific CMV peptide epitopes to enrich CMV-specific T cells. These receptors have no known antigen. Reads for this sample came from an Illumina HiSeq 1500. TCRdb reprocessing: public reads trimmed at Q25 with fastp, clones called with MiXCR, in-frame beta chains kept. Entries that share a CDR3 protein sequence are merged under the most common genes and DNA. The sample contains roughly 90,000 distinct CDR3 sequences, more than 20% of them found a single time. About half of the sample is taken by the ten largest. Sequenced here: CD8+ T cells from cultured PBMCs, sampled from culture after CMV antigen stimulation. These receptors all stem from a human donor in good health (CMV status not recorded). Some clones in this sample may be carry-over from other donors' samples.

The chain couples TRBV20-1 to TRBJ2-7, with D unclear. The V end lost 5 bases, the J end lost 1 base, and 9 bases lay between the germline ends. This CDR3 contains 12 residues. Germline V gives CDR1 DFQATT, CDR2 SNEGSKA (reference sequence). CDR3 protein: CSARTGSYEQYF. The CDR3 region has the DNA TGCAGTGCTCGGACCGGATCCTACGAGCAGTACTTC.

Remarks on this clonotype: This may be a read error, as it is one base from a much larger clone. The V gene is TRBV6-7, the J gene TRBJ2-7; 9 nucleotides align to TRBD1. TRBV6-7 is an open reading frame, and its role is uncertain. This CDR3 is 13 amino acids long. The junction had 7 bases not matched to a gene; V was cut back by 10 bases and J by 3 bases. Here the CDR3 reads CANIGTGLYEQYF. As DNA, the CDR3 is TGTGCCAACATCGGGACAGGGCTCTACGAGCAGTACTTC.

At least ten counts were recorded for this clonotype. V and J are TRBV27 and TRBJ2-1; D not resolved. The CDR3 length is 15 residues. The V gene's germline CDR1 is MNHEY and CDR2 SMNVEV (reference sequence). Trimming took off 0 bases at V and 0 bases at J, with 6 bases between the two ends. Here the CDR3 reads CASSLSGSSYNEQFF. CDR3 nucleotides: TGTGCCAGCAGTTTATCGGGGTCCTCCTACAATGAGCAGTTCTTC.